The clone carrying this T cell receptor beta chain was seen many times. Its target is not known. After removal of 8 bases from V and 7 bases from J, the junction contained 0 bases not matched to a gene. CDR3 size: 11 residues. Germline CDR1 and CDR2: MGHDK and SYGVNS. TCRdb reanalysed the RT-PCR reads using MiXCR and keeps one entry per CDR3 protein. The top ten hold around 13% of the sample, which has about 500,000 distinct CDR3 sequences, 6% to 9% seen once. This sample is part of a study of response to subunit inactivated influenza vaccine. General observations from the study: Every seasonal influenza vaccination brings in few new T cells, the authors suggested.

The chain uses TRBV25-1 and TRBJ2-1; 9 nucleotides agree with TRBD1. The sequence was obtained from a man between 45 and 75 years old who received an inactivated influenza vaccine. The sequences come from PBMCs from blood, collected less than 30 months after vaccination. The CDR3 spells CASGQGNEQFF. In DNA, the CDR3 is TGTGCCAGCGGACAGGGGAATGAGCAGTTCTTC.